The 18 T cell receptor beta chains reported below all come from one sample, sequenced in a study of cytomegalovirus exposure and HLA in healthy donors. The primer mix had 60 Vbeta and 13 Jbeta primers. Libraries were prepared by immunoSEQ multiplex PCR; TCRdb keeps only in-frame clonotypes and omits some of them. The table lists some 140,000 clones, 82% of them singletons. Sequenced: PBMCs. These receptors all stem from a woman between 45 and 65 years old in good health and CMV-seropositive.

This clone showed up just once. The J gene is TRBJ2-1, the V gene TRBV7-9; 10 positions agree with TRBD2. Germline V gene sequence: CDR1 SEHNR, CDR2 FQNEAQ (reference sequence). After removal of 3 bases from V and 12 bases from J, the junction contained 5 bases not matched to a gene. This CDR3 is built from 13 residues. The CDR3 spells CASSFASGSGQFF. The CDR3 coding sequence is TGTGCCAGCAGCTTCGCTAGCGGGAGTGGGCAGTTCTTC. Combining the CDR3 with reference TRBV7-9 and TRBJ2-1 gives the whole variable domain DTGVSQNPRHKITKRGQNVTFRCDPISEHNRLYWYRQTLGQGPEFLTYFQNEAQLEKSRLLSDRFSAERPKGSFSTLEIQRTEQGDSAMYLCASSFASGSGQFFGPGTRLTVL.

The CDR3 DNA follows: TGTGCCAGTAGCCCCAGGACAGGCGGAACTGAAGCTTTCTTT. Encoded protein: CASSPRTGGTEAFF. V gene TRBV19 combines with J gene TRBJ1-1, with TRBD1 identical over 7 bases. Trimming cost V 6 bases and J 5 bases; bases outside gene matches: 9. The CDR3 has 14 residues. The germline CDR1 and CDR2 sequences are LNHDA and SQIVND (reference sequence).

V is TRBV7-9 and J is TRBJ2-1; possibly TRBD2 for D (7 bases). The CDR3 extends over 18 amino acids. Germline assignment: CDR1 SEHNR and CDR2 FQNEAQ (reference sequence). V lost 2 bases and J 2 bases, leaving 19 bases between the germline ends. The CDR3 region is CASSLTGGRTTPYNEQFF. CDR3 sequence (DNA): TGTGCCAGCAGCTTAACGGGGGGCCGGACTACCCCCTACAATGAGCAGTTCTTC.

This rearrangement joins TRBV9 to TRBJ2-1; 11 nucleotides line up with TRBD2. The CDR3 consists of 16 residues. Trimming removed 4 bases from V and 5 bases from J; junction bases left unmatched: 8. The germline CDR1 and CDR2 sequences are SGDLS and YYNGEE. CDR3 protein: CASSPRLAGLDNEQFF. The CDR3 DNA follows: TGTGCCAGCAGCCCCCGACTAGCGGGGTTAGACAATGAGCAGTTCTTC. The entire variable domain, with the rest obtained from reference TRBV9 and TRBJ2-1, is as follows: DSGVTQTPKHLITATGQRVTLRCSPRSGDLSVYWYQQSLDQGLQFLIQYYNGEERAKGNILERFSAQQFPDLHSELNLSSLELGDSALYFCASSPRLAGLDNEQFFGPGTRLTVL.

This chain joins TRBV4-2 and TRBJ2-5; D gene ambiguous. The CDR3 is 15 residues long. Germline lookup yields CDR1 LGHNA and CDR2 YNFKEQ. V lost 1 base, J lost 5 bases, and 14 bases lay in between. CDR3 in amino acids: CASSQGGDSSETQYF. For the CDR3, the DNA is TGTGCCAGCAGCCAAGGAGGTGACTCATCGGAGACCCAGTACTTC.

The CDR3 spells CASSLTVDTQYF. The CDR3 nucleotides read TGTGCCAGCAGTCTTACAGTAGATACGCAGTATTTT. This chain links TRBV7-9 with TRBJ2-3; D not certain. The ends were cut back, 6 bases at V and 5 bases at J, with 9 bases in the middle. CDR1 SEHNR and CDR2 FQNEAQ come from the germline V gene (reference sequence). This CDR3 is built from 12 residues. The complete variable domain, with remaining parts taken from reference TRBV7-9 and TRBJ2-3, reads DTGVSQNPRHKITKRGQNVTFRCDPISEHNRLYWYRQTLGQGPEFLTYFQNEAQLEKSRLLSDRFSAERPKGSFSTLEIQRTEQGDSAMYLCASSLTVDTQYFGPGTRLTVL.

In its sample, this clone was seen once. J is TRBJ1-1 and V is TRBV9; TRBD1 is a possible D gene (5 bases). The V end lost 0 bases, the J end lost 5 bases, and 11 bases lay between the germline ends. There are 14 residues in the CDR3. Looked up from germline, CDR1 is SGDLS and CDR2 is YYNGEE. The CDR3 is CASSVDGGGTEAFF. The CDR3 DNA reads TGTGCCAGCAGCGTAGATGGGGGGGGGACTGAAGCTTTCTTT. The whole variable domain, remainder taken from reference TRBV9 and TRBJ1-1, is DSGVTQTPKHLITATGQRVTLRCSPRSGDLSVYWYQQSLDQGLQFLIQYYNGEERAKGNILERFSAQQFPDLHSELNLSSLELGDSALYFCASSVDGGGTEAFFGQGTRLTVV.

The J gene is TRBJ1-5, the V gene TRBV4-1, with unresolved D. Germline V gives CDR1 MGHRA, CDR2 YSYEKL. This CDR3 contains 13 residues. Trimming stripped 0 bases from V and 8 bases from J, with 8 bases between. The CDR3 sequence: CASSQDSREPQHF. CDR3 sequence (DNA): TGCGCCAGCAGCCAAGATTCGAGGGAGCCCCAGCATTTT.

The chain joins TRBV30 to TRBJ2-2; 10 nucleotides align to TRBD1. The CDR3 spans 14 residues. Per the germline V gene, CDR1 is GTSNPN and CDR2 is SVGIG (reference sequence). V lost 5 bases to trimming and J lost 6 bases; unmatched junction nucleotides: 6. This chain's CDR3 is CAWRDRGLSGELFF. The DNA of the CDR3 is TGTGCCTGGCGAGACAGGGGGCTTTCCGGGGAGCTGTTTTTT.

The gene calls are TRBV7-9 and TRBJ1-2, with D unclear. The V and J ends lost 0 bases and 3 bases respectively, with 14 bases between them. There are 16 residues in the CDR3. The germline gives CDR1 SEHNR, CDR2 FQNEAQ (reference sequence). This CDR3 is CASSLAVRWSHYGYTF. The CDR3 nucleotides read TGTGCCAGCAGCTTAGCCGTCCGTTGGAGCCACTATGGCTACACCTTC.

This chain connects TRBV29-1 to TRBJ1-1, with D uncertain. Trimming left V 6 bases short and J 1 base short, with 12 bases between. Germline CDR1 SQVTM, CDR2 ANQGSEA. The CDR3 has 13 amino acids. The CDR3 DNA follows: TGCAGCGTGAGGGAGAACACGAACACTGAAGCTTTCTTT. Amino acid sequence: CSVRENTNTEAFF.

This chain joins TRBV19 and TRBJ2-7, with 11 positions matching TRBD1. CDR3 length: 13 amino acids. Trimming removed 3 bases from V and 6 bases from J; junction bases left unmatched: 1. Germline V lookup: CDR1 LNHDA, CDR2 SQIVND (reference sequence). CDR3 coding DNA: TGTGCCAGTAGTATCGGGACAGGGGGCGAGCAGTACTTC. It codes for CASSIGTGGEQYF.

The rearrangement links TRBV5-1 to TRBJ2-2; 7 bases align to TRBD1. CDR1 and CDR2 from the germline V gene are SGHRS and YFSETQ. With 6 bases clipped from V and 1 base from J, the junction kept 6 bases outside the gene matches. This CDR3 spans 15 amino acids. The CDR3 DNA sequence: TGCGCCAGCACCCCCGGGACAGTGAACACCGGGGAGCTGTTTTTT. Residues: CASTPGTVNTGELFF.

Worth noting for this clone: Sequence at one end of the junction differs from germline and may be a read error. CDR3 amino acids: CTAEGNYGYTF. The DNA for the CDR3 is TGCACTGCTGAGGGAAACTATGGCTACACCTTC. The chain uses TRBV20-1 and TRBJ1-2; no clear D gene. This CDR3 has 11 residues. Germline V lookup: CDR1 DFQATT, CDR2 SNEGSKA (reference sequence).

The chain has TRBV7-2 and TRBJ1-5, with D uncertain. This CDR3 region has 12 residues. Between the trimmed V and J ends, which lost 0 bases and 7 bases, there was a span of 4 bases. Germline CDR1 SGHTA, CDR2 FQGNSA. CDR3 sequence reads: CASSLAQQPQHF. CDR3 coding DNA: TGTGCCAGCAGCTTAGCACAACAGCCCCAGCATTTT.

The V gene is TRBV5-1, the J gene TRBJ2-7; 7 bases agree with TRBD1. After removal of 3 bases from V and 6 bases from J, the junction contained 9 bases not matched to a gene. The CDR3 is 14 residues long. CDR1 is SGHRS and CDR2 is YFSETQ in the germline V gene. In DNA form, the CDR3 reads TGCGCCAGCAGCTCACAGGGGCAAACAGGCGAGCAGTACTTC. This translates into CASSSQGQTGEQYF.

The V and J genes are TRBV29-1 and TRBJ1-1; TRBD1 might be the D (6 bases). This CDR3 is built from 10 residues. The germline V gene encodes CDR1 SQVTM and CDR2 ANQGSEA. Trimming removed 5 bases at V and 10 bases at J, with 11 bases between. The CDR3 nucleotides are TGCAGCGTTATAGGGACAAGAGCTTTCTTT. Its protein product is CSVIGTRAFF.

The chain uses TRBV27 and TRBJ2-1; weak D call: TRBD1 (6 bases). Germline assignment: CDR1 MNHEY and CDR2 SMNVEV (reference sequence). V was shortened by 3 bases and J by 4 bases, with 10 bases between the two germline ends. This CDR3 is built from 14 residues. Here the CDR3 reads CASSFLQGYNEQFF. CDR3 sequence (DNA): TGTGCCAGCAGTTTTTTACAGGGATACAATGAGCAGTTCTTC.